The clone carrying this T cell receptor (beta chain) was recorded at least ten times. Antigen: not known. With iRepertoire HTBI primers and Arm-PCR of CDR3 regions, TCR beta libraries were built. TCRdb reprocessed the multiplex PCR reads via MiXCR and lists one record per CDR3 protein. This sample carries about 620,000 distinct CDR3 sequences, 16% of them seen once, and the ten largest clones take 18%. The time point: newly diagnosed GD, antithyroid drugs for less than 3 months. The TCR library was made from RNA that had been extracted from PBMCs in TRIzol. The data belong to a study of regulatory T cells in long-lasting Graves disease. Study observations and caveats: Shared public clonotypes totalled 2,500 to 3,500 in persistent patients, compared with around 930 in new patients. Lower TCR diversity was seen in persistent Graves' patients than in newly diagnosed ones.

The CDR3 is made up of 13 amino acids. Per the germline V gene, CDR1 is SGHTA and CDR2 is FQGNSA. J lost 12 bases, V lost 1 base, and 4 bases had no gene match. These data also formed part of another study, on T cells in Graves' hyperthyroidism and ophthalmopathy. According to that study: Participants, patients aged 18 to 65, had newly diagnosed hyperthyroidism with a duration under 2 months.

Sequenced material: peripheral blood mononuclear cells (PBMCs), taken at new diagnosis, from a patient treated with antithyroid drugs. The gene calls are TRBV7-2 and TRBJ2-1, with 9 bases matching TRBD2. The sequence derives from a woman between 25 and 40 years old with Graves disease. CDR3 region: CASSLGLAGPQFF. The CDR3 region has the DNA TGTGCCAGCAGCTTAGGCCTAGCGGGACCGCAGTTCTTC.